This T cell receptor (beta chain) was obtained from a study of vaccination and CD4 T cells after COVID-19. Note on this clonotype: As yet, its antigen is unknown.

Losses at the gene ends were 1 base for V and 7 bases for J; bases not matched to a gene: 13. CDR3 size: 17 residues. Germline V gene lookup returns CDR1 SGHTA and CDR2 FQGNSA. Sequencing of the DNA from cultured CD4+ T cells was carried out with the Oncomine TCR Beta short-read assay. MiXCR, run by TCRdb on the PCR reads, gives a single entry per CDR3 protein. The profile shows 10,000 to 15,000 distinct CDR3 sequences, 35% to 55% of them singletons. Indicated treatment: approximately 11-day PBMC culture with coronavirus spike peptide pools or control peptides (ViraFEST assay). The sequenced sample was CD4+ T cells from blood, cultured in vitro. The clonotype was recovered from a human donor who had recovered from COVID-19. The genes are TRBV7-2 and TRBJ1-1, with 9 nucleotides matching TRBD1. CDR3 residues: CASSLDVSGTGTSEAFF. The CDR3 DNA follows: TGTGCCAGCAGCTTAGACGTAAGCGGGACAGGGACGAGTGAAGCTTTCTTT.